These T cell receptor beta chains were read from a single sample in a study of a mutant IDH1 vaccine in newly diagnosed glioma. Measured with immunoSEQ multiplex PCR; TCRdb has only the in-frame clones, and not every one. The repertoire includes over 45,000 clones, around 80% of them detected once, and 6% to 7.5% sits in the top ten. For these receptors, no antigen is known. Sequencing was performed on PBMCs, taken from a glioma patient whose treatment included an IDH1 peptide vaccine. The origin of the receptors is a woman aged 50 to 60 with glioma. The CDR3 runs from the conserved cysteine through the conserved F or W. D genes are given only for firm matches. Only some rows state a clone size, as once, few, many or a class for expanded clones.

CDR3aa: CAWSPYGFMNTEAFF; CDR3nt: TGTGCCTGGAGCCCCTATGGGTTCATGAACACTGAGGCTTTCTTT; j_gene: TRBJ1-1; abundance: .; v_gene: TRBV30; d_gene: .
CDR3aa: CASSLVVQGANIQYF; CDR3nt: TGTGCCAGCAGCTTGGTCGTACAAGGGGCCAACATTCAGTACTTC; j_gene: TRBJ2-4; abundance: .; v_gene: TRBV5-6; d_gene: .
CDR3aa: CASSYSGQGYEQYF; CDR3nt: TGTGCCAGCAGTTACTCCGGACAGGGCTACGAGCAGTACTTC; j_gene: TRBJ2-7; abundance: .; v_gene: TRBV6-6; d_gene: TRBD1
CDR3aa: CASSHTRDTGELFF; CDR3nt: TGTGCCAGCAGTCACACTAGGGACACCGGGGAGCTGTTTTTT; j_gene: TRBJ2-2; abundance: .; v_gene: TRBV2; d_gene: .
CDR3aa: CASSLSGGGAEAFF; CDR3nt: TGTGCCAGCAGCTTATCGGGAGGTGGAGCTGAAGCTTTCTTT; j_gene: TRBJ1-1; abundance: .; v_gene: TRBV5-6; d_gene: .
CDR3aa: CASSLRSGGAGWGETQYF; CDR3nt: TGTGCCAGCAGCCTACGGAGCGGGGGGGCCGGTTGGGGAGAGACCCAGTACTTC; j_gene: TRBJ2-5; abundance: .; v_gene: TRBV11-1; d_gene: TRBD2
CDR3aa: CASSLSDSFYEQYF; CDR3nt: TGTGCCAGCAGTTTATCGGACAGTTTTTACGAGCAGTACTTC; j_gene: TRBJ2-7; abundance: .; v_gene: TRBV27; d_gene: .
CDR3aa: CASSFRDRSGANVLTF; CDR3nt: TGCGCCAGCAGCTTTAGGGATAGGTCTGGGGCCAACGTCCTGACTTTC; j_gene: TRBJ2-6; abundance: .; v_gene: TRBV5-1; d_gene: .
CDR3aa: CASSSRDSWTNTGELFF; CDR3nt: TGTGCCAGCAGCTCCCGAGACTCCTGGACCAACACCGGGGAGCTGTTTTTT; j_gene: TRBJ2-2; abundance: .; v_gene: TRBV7-8; d_gene: .
CDR3aa: CASSDSAYYEQYF; CDR3nt: TGTGCCAGCAGTGATTCAGCCTACTACGAGCAGTACTTC; j_gene: TRBJ2-7; abundance: once; v_gene: TRBV6-1; d_gene: .
CDR3aa: CASSAGTGSLGYTF; CDR3nt: TGTGCCAGCAGCGCCGGGACAGGGAGCCTTGGCTACACCTTC; j_gene: TRBJ1-2; abundance: .; v_gene: TRBV7-2; d_gene: TRBD1
CDR3aa: CASGIVEQYF; CDR3nt: TGTGCCAGCGGGATCGTCGAGCAGTACTTC; j_gene: TRBJ2-7; abundance: .; v_gene: TRBV27; d_gene: .
CDR3aa: CASSSGATYEQYF; CDR3nt: TGTGCCAGCAGCTCCGGGGCGACCTACGAGCAGTACTTC; j_gene: TRBJ2-7; abundance: once; v_gene: TRBV5-5; d_gene: .
CDR3aa: CASSFQGPYQPQHF; CDR3nt: TGTGCCAGCAGTTTTCAGGGACCATATCAGCCCCAGCATTTT; j_gene: TRBJ1-5; abundance: few; v_gene: TRBV6-5; d_gene: .
CDR3aa: CASHTGQLQETQYF; CDR3nt: TGCGCCAGCCACACGGGACAGCTCCAAGAGACCCAGTACTTC; j_gene: TRBJ2-5; abundance: .; v_gene: TRBV5-1; d_gene: TRBD1